This T cell receptor beta chain was identified during a study of CD8 T cells in ankylosing spondylitis. TCRdb passed the 5' RACE reads through MiXCR, listing each CDR3 protein once. Of approximately 250,000 distinct CDR3 sequences listed, roughly a quarter are singletons. This clonotype has a count of ten or more. This CDR3 has 15 amino acids. CDR1 is SGHDN and CDR2 is FVKESK in the germline V gene. Trimming left V 4 bases short and J 7 bases short, with 14 bases between. The sequence came from a male donor with ankylosing spondylitis or in good health (not recorded which). The chain carries TRBV14 and TRBJ1-6; D is undetermined. What was sequenced was blood, either unsorted or a sorted T cell fraction (not recorded which). The CDR3 here is CASSPLRGDNSPLHF. CDR3 DNA sequence: TGTGCCAGCAGCCCCCTACGGGGAGACAATTCACCCCTCCACTTT.